This record concerns one T cell receptor (beta chain) sequence. Profiling relied on immunoSEQ multiplex PCR, and the TCRdb table lists in-frame clones only, not all of them. Of roughly 140,000 clones in the sample, approximately 91% were seen once. This sample was included in a study of T cell responses to AZD1222 COVID-19 vaccine. The junction had 0 bases not matched to a gene; V was cut back by 3 bases and J by 3 bases. Germline V gene lookup returns CDR1 MRHNA and CDR2 SNTAGT. This CDR3 region has 14 residues. This receptor was taken from an adult who received the AZD1222 COVID-19 vaccine. The V gene is TRBV6-4, the J gene TRBJ2-7; 12 bases match TRBD2. The sequenced sample was peripheral blood, obtained 28 days after the second AZD1222 dose. CDR3 in DNA: TGTGCCAGCAGTGAACTAGCGGGAGGCTACGAGCAGTACTTC. Encoded protein: CASSELAGGYEQYF.